This T cell receptor beta chain was retrieved from a study of patients and donors after allogeneic stem cell transplantation. In TCRdb, the RT-PCR reads were re-called with MiXCR into one record per CDR3 protein. In the table there are over 150,000 distinct CDR3 sequences, 30% of which are singletons. This clonotype was observed a few times. The source is a human donor who was either an allogeneic HSCT recipient or a stem cell or donor lymphocyte infusion donor (not recorded which). It is not recorded whose cells these are; they may come from a transplant donor. The specimen was blood, either unsorted or a sorted T cell fraction (not recorded which).

CDR3 amino acids: CASSGRFGYNEQFF. As DNA, the CDR3 is TGTGCCAGCAGCGGGAGATTCGGGTACAATGAGCAGTTCTTC. The V and J genes are TRBV9 and TRBJ2-1; unclear D gene. In germline, CDR1 is SGDLS, CDR2 YYNGEE. V dropped 3 bases and J dropped 4 bases, with 11 bases sitting between them. This CDR3 is built from 14 residues.